The 8 T cell receptor beta chains reported below all come from one sample, sequenced in a study of PD-1 blockade in classical Hodgkin lymphoma. The repertoire was sequenced with immunoSEQ multiplex PCR; TCRdb's copy has only in-frame clones and lacks some. Of tens of thousands of clones in the sample, 75% to 90% are singletons; the top ten hold around 10%. Brentuximab vedotin exposure varied among the patients, all of whom had relapsed after autologous stem cell transplantation. Material: peripheral blood mononuclear cells (PBMCs), obtained before the second cycle of nivolumab. These receptors all come from a human donor with classical Hodgkin lymphoma.

J is TRBJ2-1 and V is TRBV27; TRBD2 matches at 13 bases. The CDR3 length is 15 residues. Germline V gives CDR1 MNHEY, CDR2 SMNVEV (reference sequence). V trimming: 2 bases; J trimming: 7 bases; junction bases outside the gene matches: 2. CDR3 DNA: TGTGCCAGCAGTTTAATGGGACTAGCGGGGAATGAGCAGTTCTTC. Translating it yields CASSLMGLAGNEQFF.

The V and J genes are TRBV28 and TRBJ1-5; the D is unclear. There are 14 residues in the CDR3. The V gene's germline CDR1 is MDHEN and CDR2 SYDVKM. Trimming left V 2 bases short and J 7 bases short, with 12 bases between. CDR3 sequence: CASSLSEASQPQHF. CDR3 in DNA: TGTGCCAGCAGTTTAAGTGAGGCCAGCCAGCCCCAGCATTTT.

This rearrangement joins TRBV18 to TRBJ1-5; D is ambiguous. Trimming removed 5 bases at V and 3 bases at J, with 20 bases between. Germline loops: CDR1 KGHSH, CDR2 LQKENI. The CDR3 runs to 17 residues. CDR3 bases: TGTGCCAGCTCATCCGACCGGGAATGGAAAGACAATCAGCCCCAGCATTTT. It yields the protein CASSSDREWKDNQPQHF.

The genes are TRBV28 and TRBJ2-7; D uncertain. Germline CDR1 and CDR2: MDHEN and SYDVKM. The CDR3 totals 13 residues. V lost 3 bases to trimming and J lost 0 bases, with 6 bases between them. The chain's CDR3 is CASSLTASYEQYF. CDR3 in DNA: TGTGCCAGCAGTTTGACGGCCTCCTACGAGCAGTACTTC.

This clone came up a few times. The chain employs TRBV6-5 and TRBJ1-1, with a possible D match to TRBD1 (5 bases). This CDR3 comprises 12 residues. Germline CDR1 is MNHEY and CDR2 is SVGAGI. Trimming removed 5 bases at V and 7 bases at J, with 11 bases between. In DNA, the CDR3 is TGTGCCAGCAGTACCCCAGGGAATGAAGCTTTCTTT. This gives the protein CASSTPGNEAFF.

The V gene is TRBV27, the J gene TRBJ2-5; 12 bases are a match to TRBD2. Losses at the gene ends were 6 bases for V and 3 bases for J; bases not matched to a gene: 14. Per the germline V gene, CDR1 is MNHEY and CDR2 is SMNVEV (reference sequence). This CDR3 has 18 amino acids. The CDR3 DNA is TGTGCCAGCAGAAAAACCCTAGCGGGAGGGCCCAGGGAAGAGACCCAGTACTTC. This codes for CASRKTLAGGPREETQYF.

The chain links TRBV27 to TRBJ2-7; D could derive from TRBD1 or TRBD2 (5 bases each). The V and J ends lost 8 bases and 7 bases respectively, with 18 bases between them. Germline CDR1 reads MNHEY; CDR2 reads SMNVEV (reference sequence). The CDR3 runs 13 residues. The CDR3 DNA is TGTGCCAGCGGTGGGGGAGTTTCATATGAGCAGTACTTC. It yields the protein CASGGGVSYEQYF.

The chain uses TRBV2 and TRBJ1-6, with D tentatively TRBD1 (6 bases). Between the trimmed V and J ends, which lost 3 bases and 2 bases, there was a span of 14 bases. CDR3 size: 17 residues. Germline V gene data show CDR1 as SNHLY and CDR2 as FYNNEI. Written as DNA, the CDR3 is TGTGCCAGCAGTGATTGGACAGCCCCCCCCTATAATTCACCCCTCCACTTT. It is translated as CASSDWTAPPYNSPLHF.